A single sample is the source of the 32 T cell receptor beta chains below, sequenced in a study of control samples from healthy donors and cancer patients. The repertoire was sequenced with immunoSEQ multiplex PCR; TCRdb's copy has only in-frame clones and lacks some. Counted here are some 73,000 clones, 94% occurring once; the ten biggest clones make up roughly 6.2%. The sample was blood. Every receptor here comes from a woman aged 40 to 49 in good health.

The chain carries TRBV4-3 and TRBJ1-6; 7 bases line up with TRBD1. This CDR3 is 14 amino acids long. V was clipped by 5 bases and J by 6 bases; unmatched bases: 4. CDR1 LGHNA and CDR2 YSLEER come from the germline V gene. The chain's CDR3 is CASSEGQTNSPLHF. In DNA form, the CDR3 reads TGCGCCAGCAGCGAGGGACAGACTAATTCACCCCTCCACTTT.

CDR3 sequence: CASSDSTVAGYYNEQFF. The CDR3 DNA sequence: TGTGCCAGCAGTGACTCGACGGTAGCGGGATACTACAATGAGCAGTTCTTC. The gene calls are TRBV6-4 and TRBJ2-1; 8 nucleotides align to TRBD2. V lost 0 bases to trimming and J lost 3 bases; unmatched junction nucleotides: 7. The CDR3 has 17 residues. Germline CDR1 MRHNA, CDR2 SNTAGT.

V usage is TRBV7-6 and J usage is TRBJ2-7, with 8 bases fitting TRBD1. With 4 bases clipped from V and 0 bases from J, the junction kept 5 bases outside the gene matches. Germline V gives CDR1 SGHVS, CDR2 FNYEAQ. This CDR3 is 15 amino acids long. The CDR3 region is CASSSYRGNSYEQYF. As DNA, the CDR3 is TGTGCCAGCAGCTCCTACAGGGGGAACTCCTACGAGCAGTACTTC.

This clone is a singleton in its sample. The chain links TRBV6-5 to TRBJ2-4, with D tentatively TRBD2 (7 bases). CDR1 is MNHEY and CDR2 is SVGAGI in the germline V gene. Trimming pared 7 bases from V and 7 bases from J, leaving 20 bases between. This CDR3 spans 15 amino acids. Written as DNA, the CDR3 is TGTGCCAGCATCCGCGAGGAAGGGGGGGGGAACATTCAGTACTTC. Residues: CASIREEGGGNIQYF.

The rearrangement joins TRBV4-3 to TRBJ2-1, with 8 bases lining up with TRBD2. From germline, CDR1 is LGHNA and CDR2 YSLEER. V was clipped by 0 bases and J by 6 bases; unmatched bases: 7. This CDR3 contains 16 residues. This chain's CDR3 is CASSQDQSSGFNEQFF. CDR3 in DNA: TGCGCCAGCAGCCAAGATCAGTCTAGCGGGTTCAATGAGCAGTTCTTC.

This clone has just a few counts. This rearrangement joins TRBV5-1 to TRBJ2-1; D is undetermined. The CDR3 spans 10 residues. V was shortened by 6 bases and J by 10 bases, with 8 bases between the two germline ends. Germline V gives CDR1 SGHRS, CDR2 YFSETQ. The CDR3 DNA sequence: TGCGCCAGCATGGGCCTGGAGCAGTTCTTC. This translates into CASMGLEQFF.

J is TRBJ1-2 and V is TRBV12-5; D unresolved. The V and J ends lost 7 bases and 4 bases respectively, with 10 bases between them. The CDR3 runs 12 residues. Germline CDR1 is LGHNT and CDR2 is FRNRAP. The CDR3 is CASVGRGYGYTF. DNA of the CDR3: TGTGCTAGTGTTGGCCGGGGCTATGGCTACACCTTC. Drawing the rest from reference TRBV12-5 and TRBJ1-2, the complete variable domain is DARVTQTPRHKVTEMGQEVTMRCQPILGHNTVFWYRQTMMQGLELLAYFRNRAPLDDSGMPKDRFSAEMPDATLATLKIQPSEPRDSAVYFCASVGRGYGYTFGSGTRLTVV.

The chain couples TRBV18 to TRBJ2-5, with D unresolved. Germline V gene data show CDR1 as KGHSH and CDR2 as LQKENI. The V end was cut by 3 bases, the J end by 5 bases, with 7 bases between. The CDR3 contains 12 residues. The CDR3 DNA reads TGTGCCAGCTCACCGGCGGAGGAGACCCAGTACTTC. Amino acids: CASSPAEETQYF.

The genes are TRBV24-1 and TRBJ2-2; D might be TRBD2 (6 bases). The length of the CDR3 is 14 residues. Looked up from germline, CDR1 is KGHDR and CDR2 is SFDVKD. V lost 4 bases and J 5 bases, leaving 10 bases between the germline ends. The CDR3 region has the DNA TGTGCCACCAGTGAGGCAGGGAGGACCGGGGAGCTGTTTTTT. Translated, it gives CATSEAGRTGELFF.

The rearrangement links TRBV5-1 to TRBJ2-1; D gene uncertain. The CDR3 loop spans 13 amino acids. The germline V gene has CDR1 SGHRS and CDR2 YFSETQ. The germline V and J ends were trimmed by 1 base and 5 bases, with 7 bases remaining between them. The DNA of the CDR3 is TGCGCCAGCAGCTTGCATAACAACAATGAGCAGTTCTTC. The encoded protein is CASSLHNNNEQFF.

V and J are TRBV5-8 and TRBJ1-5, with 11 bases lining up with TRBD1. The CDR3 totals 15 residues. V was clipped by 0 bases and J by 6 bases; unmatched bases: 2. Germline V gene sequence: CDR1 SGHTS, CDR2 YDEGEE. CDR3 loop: CASSLVGQGAQPQHF. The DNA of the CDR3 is TGTGCCAGCAGCTTGGTTGGACAGGGGGCTCAGCCCCAGCATTTT.

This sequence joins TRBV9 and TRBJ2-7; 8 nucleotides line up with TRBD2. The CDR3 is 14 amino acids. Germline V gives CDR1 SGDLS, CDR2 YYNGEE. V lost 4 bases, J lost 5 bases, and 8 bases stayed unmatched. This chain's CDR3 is CASSQDTGGNEQYF. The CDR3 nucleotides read TGTGCCAGCAGCCAAGATACGGGGGGGAACGAGCAGTACTTC.

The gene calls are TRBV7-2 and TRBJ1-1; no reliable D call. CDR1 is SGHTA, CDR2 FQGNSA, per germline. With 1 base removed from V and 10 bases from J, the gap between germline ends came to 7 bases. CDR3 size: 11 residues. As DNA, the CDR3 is TGTGCCAGCAGCTTAGAGGTGGCAGCTTTCTTT. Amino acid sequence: CASSLEVAAFF.

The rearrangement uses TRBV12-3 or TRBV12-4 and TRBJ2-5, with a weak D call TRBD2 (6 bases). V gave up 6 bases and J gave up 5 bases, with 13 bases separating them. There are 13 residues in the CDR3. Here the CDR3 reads CASSPGDSETQYF. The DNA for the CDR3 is TGTGCCAGCAGCCCGGGGGATTCGGAGACCCAGTACTTC.

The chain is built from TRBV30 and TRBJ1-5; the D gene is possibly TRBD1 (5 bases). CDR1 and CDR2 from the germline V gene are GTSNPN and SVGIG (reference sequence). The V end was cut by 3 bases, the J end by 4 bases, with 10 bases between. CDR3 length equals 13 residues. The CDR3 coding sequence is TGTGCCTGGAGCGTACAGGAAAATCAGCCCCAGCATTTT. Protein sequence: CAWSVQENQPQHF. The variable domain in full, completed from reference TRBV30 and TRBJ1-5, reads SQTIHQWPATLVQPVGSPLSLECTVEGTSNPNLYWYRQAAGRGLQLLFYSVGIGQISSEVPQNLSASRPQDRQFILSSKKLLLSDSGFYLCAWSVQENQPQHFGDGTRLSIL.

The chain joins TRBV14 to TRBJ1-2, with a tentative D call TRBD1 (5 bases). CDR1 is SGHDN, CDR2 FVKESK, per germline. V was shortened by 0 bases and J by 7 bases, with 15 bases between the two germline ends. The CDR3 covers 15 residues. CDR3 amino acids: CASSQDLSWGSGYTF. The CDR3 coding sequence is TGTGCCAGCAGCCAAGATCTTTCCTGGGGGAGTGGCTACACCTTC.

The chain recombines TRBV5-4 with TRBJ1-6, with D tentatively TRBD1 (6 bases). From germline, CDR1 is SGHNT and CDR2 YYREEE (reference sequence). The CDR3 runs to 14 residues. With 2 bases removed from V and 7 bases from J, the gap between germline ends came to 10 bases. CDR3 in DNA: TGTGCCAGCAGCTTCTACAGGGAAAATTCACCCCTCCACTTT. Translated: CASSFYRENSPLHF.

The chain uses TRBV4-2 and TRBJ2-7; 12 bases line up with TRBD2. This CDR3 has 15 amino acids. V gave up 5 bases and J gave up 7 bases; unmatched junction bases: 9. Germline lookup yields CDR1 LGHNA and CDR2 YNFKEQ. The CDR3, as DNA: TGTGCCAGCAGCACCCGACTAGCGGGGGCAGGGGAGCAGTACTTC. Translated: CASSTRLAGAGEQYF.

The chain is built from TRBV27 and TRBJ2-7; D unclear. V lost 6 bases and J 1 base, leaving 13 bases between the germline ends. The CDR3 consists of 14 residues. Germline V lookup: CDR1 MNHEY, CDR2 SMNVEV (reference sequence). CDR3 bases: TGTGCCAGCAGCCCGATTGATCCGTCCTACGAGCAGTACTTC. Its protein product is CASSPIDPSYEQYF.

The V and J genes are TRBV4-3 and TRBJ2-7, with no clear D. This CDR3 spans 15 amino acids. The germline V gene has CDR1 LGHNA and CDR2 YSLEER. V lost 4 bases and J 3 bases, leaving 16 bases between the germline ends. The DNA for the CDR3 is TGCGCCAGCAGCCCCGGAACGAGGTCGCGCTACGAGCAGTACTTC. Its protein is CASSPGTRSRYEQYF.

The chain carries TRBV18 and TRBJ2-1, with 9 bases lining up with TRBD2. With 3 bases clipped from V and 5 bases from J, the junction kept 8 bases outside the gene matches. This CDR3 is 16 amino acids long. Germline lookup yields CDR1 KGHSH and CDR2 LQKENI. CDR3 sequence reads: CASSPELAGGNNEQFF. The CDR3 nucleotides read TGTGCCAGCTCACCCGAACTAGCGGGTGGTAACAATGAGCAGTTCTTC.

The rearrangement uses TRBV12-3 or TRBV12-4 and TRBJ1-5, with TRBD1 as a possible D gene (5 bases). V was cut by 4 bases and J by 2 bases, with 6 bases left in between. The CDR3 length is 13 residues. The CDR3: CASSWGGNQPQHF. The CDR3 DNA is TGTGCCAGCAGTTGGGGGGGCAATCAGCCCCAGCATTTT.

CDR3 nucleotides: TGTGCCAGCTCGCAACAGGGGTCCATTAGCAATCAGCCCCAGCATTTT. This gives the protein CASSQQGSISNQPQHF. The chain couples TRBV18 to TRBJ1-5; 7 positions match TRBD1. CDR3 length: 16 residues. J gave up 0 bases and V 6 bases, and 8 bases lay outside the gene matches. Per germline, CDR1 KGHSH and CDR2 LQKENI.

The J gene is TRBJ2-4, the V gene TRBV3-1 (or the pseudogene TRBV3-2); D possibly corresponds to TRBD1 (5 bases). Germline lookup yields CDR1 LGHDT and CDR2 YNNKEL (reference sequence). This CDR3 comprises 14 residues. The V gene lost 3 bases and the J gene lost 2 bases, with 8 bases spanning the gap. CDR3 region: CASSQTETKNIQYF. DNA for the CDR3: TGTGCCAGCAGCCAGACAGAAACCAAAAACATTCAGTACTTC.

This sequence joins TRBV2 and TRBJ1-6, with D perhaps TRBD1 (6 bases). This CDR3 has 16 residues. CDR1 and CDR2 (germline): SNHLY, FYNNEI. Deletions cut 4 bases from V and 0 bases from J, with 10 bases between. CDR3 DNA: TGTGCCAGCAGTGGACAGGCCCGCTCCTATAATTCACCCCTCCACTTT. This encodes CASSGQARSYNSPLHF.

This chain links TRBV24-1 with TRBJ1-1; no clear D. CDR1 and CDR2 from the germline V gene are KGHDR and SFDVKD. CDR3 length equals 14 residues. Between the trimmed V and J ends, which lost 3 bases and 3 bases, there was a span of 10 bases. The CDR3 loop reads CATSDARGDTEAFF. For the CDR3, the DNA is TGTGCCACCAGTGATGCCCGTGGGGACACTGAAGCTTTCTTT.

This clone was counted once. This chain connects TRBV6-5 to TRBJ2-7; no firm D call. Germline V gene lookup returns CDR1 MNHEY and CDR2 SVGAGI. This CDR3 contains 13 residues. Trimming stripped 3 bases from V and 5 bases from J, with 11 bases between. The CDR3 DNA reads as TGTGCCAGCAGTTATCAGTCCCAAAACGAGCAGTACTTC. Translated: CASSYQSQNEQYF.

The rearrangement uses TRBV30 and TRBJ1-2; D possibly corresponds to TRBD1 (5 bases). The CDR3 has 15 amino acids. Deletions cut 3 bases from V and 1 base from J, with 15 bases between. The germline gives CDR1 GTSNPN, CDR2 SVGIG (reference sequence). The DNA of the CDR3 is TGTGCCTGGAGGCAGGCGGGGCGGGGTAACTATGGCTACACCTTC. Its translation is CAWRQAGRGNYGYTF.

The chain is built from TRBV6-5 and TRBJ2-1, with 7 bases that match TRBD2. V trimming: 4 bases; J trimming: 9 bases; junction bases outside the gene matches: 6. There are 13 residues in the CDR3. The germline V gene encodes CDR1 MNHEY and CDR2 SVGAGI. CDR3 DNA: TGTGCCAGCAGTTCCTTCCCTAGCGGTGAGCAGTTCTTC. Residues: CASSSFPSGEQFF.

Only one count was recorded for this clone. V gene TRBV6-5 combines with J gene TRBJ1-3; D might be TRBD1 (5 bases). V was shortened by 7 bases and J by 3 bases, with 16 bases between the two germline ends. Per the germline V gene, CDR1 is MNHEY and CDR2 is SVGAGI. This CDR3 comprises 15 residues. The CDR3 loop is CASTIPLGGGNTIYF. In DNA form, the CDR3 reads TGTGCCAGCACTATACCCCTTGGGGGTGGAAACACCATATATTTT.

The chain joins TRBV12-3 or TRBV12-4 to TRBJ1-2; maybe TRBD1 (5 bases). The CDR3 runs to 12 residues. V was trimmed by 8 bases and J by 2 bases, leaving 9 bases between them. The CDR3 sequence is CASLGRNYGYTF. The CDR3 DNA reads TGTGCCAGCTTGGGACGGAACTATGGCTACACCTTC.

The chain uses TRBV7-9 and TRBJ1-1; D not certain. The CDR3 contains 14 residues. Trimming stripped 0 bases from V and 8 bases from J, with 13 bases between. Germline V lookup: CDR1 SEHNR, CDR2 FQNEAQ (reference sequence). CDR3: CASSLAVWRIEAFF. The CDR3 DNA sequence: TGTGCCAGCAGCTTAGCAGTTTGGCGGATAGAAGCTTTCTTT.